This TCR beta chain was identified in a study of blood T cell repertoires in COVID-19. Study information: Both acute and convalescent COVID-19 samples were obtained from the United States, Italy and Spain. Sample material is recorded as cDNA or gDNA derived from T cells, B-cell-depleted T cells, or PBMCs.

Per germline, CDR1 MGHDK and CDR2 SYGVNS. Trimming cost V 5 bases and J 6 bases, with 12 bases left between them. CDR3 length: 13 residues. As handled by the study authors: Cell counts per sample came from amplifying reference gene primers. Measured with immunoSEQ multiplex PCR; TCRdb has only the in-frame clones, and not every one. The DNA gave D and trimming, while V, J and clone size come from that table. The top ten clones hold around 10% of a sample with around 100,000 clones, just under 85% of them seen once. Sequenced input: peripheral blood. The chain links TRBV25-1 to TRBJ2-3; possibly TRBD2 for D (5 bases). The sequence derives from a man aged 35 to 55 with active or convalescent COVID-19. In DNA form, the CDR3 reads TGTGCCAGCAGTCAGGTGGAGGTGGATACGCAGTATTTT. It is translated as CASSQVEVDTQYF.